These T cell receptor beta chains were read from a single sample in a study of PD-1 blockade in mismatch repair-deficient tumors. Some clones are missing from TCRdb's copy, which holds only in-frame ones; the method was immunoSEQ multiplex PCR. Of tens of thousands of clones in the sample, around 79% were seen once. The source material was peripheral blood, sampled 4 weeks after starting pembrolizumab. The origin of the receptors is an adult with mismatch repair-deficient cancer. Each CDR3 is given with its conserved first and last residue. D genes are given only for firm matches. Not every row has a clone size; where given, it reads once, few, many or a size class.

J gene: TRBJ1-3; V gene: TRBV7-9; D gene: TRBD1; clone size: -; CDR3 DNA: TGTGCCAAAGGGTCACAGGGGGCTCAAGGAAACACCATATATTTT; CDR3 protein: CAKGSQGAQGNTIYF
J gene: TRBJ1-2; V gene: TRBV5-7; D gene: -; clone size: few; CDR3 DNA: TGTGCCAGCAGCTTGGCCCTGACTAACTATGGCTACACCTTC; CDR3 protein: CASSLALTNYGYTF
J gene: TRBJ2-1; V gene: TRBV11-3; D gene: -; clone size: -; CDR3 DNA: TGTGCCAGCAGCTTAGTATCAGGGGACATCTACAATGAGCAGTTCTTC; CDR3 protein: CASSLVSGDIYNEQFF
J gene: TRBJ1-1; V gene: TRBV7-9; D gene: -; clone size: -; CDR3 DNA: TGTGCCAGCAGCCATCAACAGGGTTGGAACACTGAAGCTTTCTTT; CDR3 protein: CASSHQQGWNTEAFF
J gene: TRBJ1-4; V gene: TRBV5-4; D gene: -; clone size: hyperexpanded; CDR3 DNA: TGTGCCAGCAGCTTGGGGGGTCGGGGGTCTAATGAAAAACTGTTTTTT; CDR3 protein: CASSLGGRGSNEKLFF
J gene: TRBJ2-7; V gene: TRBV21-1; D gene: -; clone size: -; CDR3 DNA: TGTGCCAGCAGCACTCCAGGAAATCTGGCGGTTTCCTACGAGCAGTACTTC; CDR3 protein: CASSTPGNLAVSYEQYF
J gene: TRBJ1-2; V gene: TRBV9; D gene: -; clone size: -; CDR3 DNA: TGTGCCAGCACCCTCTCCCCGAACGGGGTCTATGGCTACACCTTC; CDR3 protein: CASTLSPNGVYGYTF
J gene: TRBJ1-2; V gene: TRBV9; D gene: -; clone size: -; CDR3 DNA: TGTGCCAGCAGCTTCGGGTATGGCTACACCTTC; CDR3 protein: CASSFGYGYTF
J gene: TRBJ1-2; V gene: TRBV7-6; D gene: -; clone size: -; CDR3 DNA: TGTGCCAGCAGCTCCCTGGGGGGCAAGTTCTCTGGTGGCTACACCTTC; CDR3 protein: CASSSLGGKFSGGYTF
J gene: TRBJ2-1; V gene: TRBV4-1; D gene: -; clone size: -; CDR3 DNA: TGCGCCAGCAGCCAAGTAGGGGGGAGGTCCTCCTACAATGAGCAGTTCTTC; CDR3 protein: CASSQVGGRSSYNEQFF
J gene: TRBJ1-2; V gene: TRBV2; D gene: -; clone size: -; CDR3 DNA: TGTGCCAGCAGTGAAGCAGGGATCTATGGCTACACCTTC; CDR3 protein: CASSEAGIYGYTF
J gene: TRBJ1-1; V gene: TRBV29-1; D gene: -; clone size: few; CDR3 DNA: TGCAGCGCTGACCGGGCCGAGAACACTGAAGCTTTCTTT; CDR3 protein: CSADRAENTEAFF
J gene: TRBJ2-7; V gene: TRBV7-8; D gene: TRBD2; clone size: -; CDR3 DNA: TGTGCCAGCAGCTTAGAAGGGGAGGCAGCTGGGACTAGCGGACCCAACTCCTACGAGCAGTACTTC; CDR3 protein: CASSLEGEAAGTSGPNSYEQYF
J gene: TRBJ2-5; V gene: TRBV27; D gene: -; clone size: -; CDR3 DNA: TGTGCCAGCAGTTACCAACCCCCCAGAATTGGGGAGACCCAGTACTTC; CDR3 protein: CASSYQPPRIGETQYF
J gene: TRBJ2-7; V gene: TRBV28; D gene: -; clone size: -; CDR3 DNA: TGTGCCAGCAGTTTTGCCCCCTCATACGAGCAGTACTTC; CDR3 protein: CASSFAPSYEQYF
J gene: TRBJ2-3; V gene: TRBV4-3; D gene: TRBD1; clone size: -; CDR3 DNA: TGCGCCAGCAGCCAAGGGGACAGCCACACAGATACGCAGTATTTT; CDR3 protein: CASSQGDSHTDTQYF
J gene: TRBJ1-2; V gene: TRBV4-2; D gene: -; clone size: -; CDR3 DNA: TGTGCCAGCACCTTTGTCGGACAGCCCCCAGGGTTAGTCGGTGGCTACACCTTC; CDR3 protein: CASTFVGQPPGLVGGYTF
J gene: TRBJ2-7; V gene: TRBV11-2; D gene: TRBD1; clone size: -; CDR3 DNA: TGTGCCAGCAGCTTACAGGGGGCTATCTACGAGCAGTACTTC; CDR3 protein: CASSLQGAIYEQYF
J gene: TRBJ2-5; V gene: TRBV4-1; D gene: TRBD2; clone size: -; CDR3 DNA: TGCGCCAGCAGCCCCCAGTTGGGGCGGGAGCTTGAGACCCAGTACTTC; CDR3 protein: CASSPQLGRELETQYF
J gene: TRBJ1-3; V gene: TRBV30; D gene: -; clone size: -; CDR3 DNA: TGTGCCTGGAGTATCAGCTCTGGAAACACCATATATTTT; CDR3 protein: CAWSISSGNTIYF
J gene: TRBJ2-1; V gene: TRBV14; D gene: -; clone size: few; CDR3 DNA: TGTGCCAGCAGCCACACACAGGGATGGGAAGGTGAGCAGTTCTTC; CDR3 protein: CASSHTQGWEGEQFF
J gene: TRBJ2-1; V gene: TRBV20-1; D gene: -; clone size: -; CDR3 DNA: TGCAGTGCAACTAGGTTCGGGGAGCAGTTCTTC; CDR3 protein: CSATRFGEQFF
J gene: TRBJ1-1; V gene: TRBV28; D gene: TRBD1; clone size: medium-sized; CDR3 DNA: TGTGCCAGCAGGGAAAGTTCGGACAGGGCGGGTCCTGAAGCTTTCTTT; CDR3 protein: CASRESSDRAGPEAFF
J gene: TRBJ1-2; V gene: TRBV6-5; D gene: -; clone size: -; CDR3 DNA: TGTGCCAGCAGAAAATACACCAGTAGGATTCAGGGCTACACCTTC; CDR3 protein: CASRKYTSRIQGYTF
J gene: TRBJ1-5; V gene: TRBV19; D gene: -; clone size: -; CDR3 DNA: TGTGCCAGTAGTATCGCAGGGCCGAGCAATCAGCCCCAGCATTTT; CDR3 protein: CASSIAGPSNQPQHF
J gene: TRBJ2-3; V gene: TRBV7-9; D gene: TRBD1; clone size: few; CDR3 DNA: TGTGCCAGCAGCTTAGCTCAGACAGGGGGCTCATACACAGATACGCAGTATTTT; CDR3 protein: CASSLAQTGGSYTDTQYF
J gene: TRBJ2-6; V gene: TRBV11-3; D gene: -; clone size: -; CDR3 DNA: TGTGCCAGCAGCTTAGGACCCTCTGGGGCCAACGTCCTGACTTTC; CDR3 protein: CASSLGPSGANVLTF
J gene: TRBJ2-7; V gene: TRBV5-1; D gene: TRBD1; clone size: -; CDR3 DNA: TGCGCCAGCACCATGACAGGGTGGAGCGAGCAGTACTTC; CDR3 protein: CASTMTGWSEQYF
J gene: TRBJ2-2; V gene: TRBV27; D gene: TRBD1; clone size: -; CDR3 DNA: TGTGCCAGCAGTTCCCAGATCGACAGGGACCGGGAGCTGTTTTTT; CDR3 protein: CASSSQIDRDRELFF
J gene: TRBJ2-2; V gene: TRBV6-4; D gene: -; clone size: few; CDR3 DNA: TGTGCCGGGGATCAGCTGTTTTTT; CDR3 protein: CAGDQLFF
J gene: TRBJ2-7; V gene: TRBV6-1; D gene: TRBD1; clone size: -; CDR3 DNA: TGTGCCAGCAGTGAGGGTCAGGGGGCGAGCGAGCAGTACTTC; CDR3 protein: CASSEGQGASEQYF
J gene: TRBJ2-7; V gene: TRBV4-1; D gene: -; clone size: -; CDR3 DNA: TGCGCCAGCAGCCGTGACGGGACCTACGAGCAGTACTTC; CDR3 protein: CASSRDGTYEQYF
J gene: TRBJ2-1; V gene: TRBV7-7; D gene: -; clone size: -; CDR3 DNA: TGTGCTAGCAGCTTAGTCGCCAGCGGGGAGCAGTTCTTC; CDR3 protein: CASSLVASGEQFF
J gene: TRBJ2-7; V gene: TRBV27; D gene: -; clone size: -; CDR3 DNA: TGTGCCAGCAGTTTATCGAGGGGGGTCGTTCTCTACGAGCAGTACTTC; CDR3 protein: CASSLSRGVVLYEQYF
J gene: TRBJ2-7; V gene: TRBV4-1; D gene: TRBD1; clone size: once; CDR3 DNA: TGCGCCAGCAGCCAAGCCGGACAGGGCTACGAGCAGTACTTC; CDR3 protein: CASSQAGQGYEQYF
J gene: TRBJ2-3; V gene: TRBV5-6; D gene: -; clone size: -; CDR3 DNA: TGTGCCAGCAGCTTCCTGGGCGGAGATACGCAGTATTTT; CDR3 protein: CASSFLGGDTQYF
J gene: TRBJ2-7; V gene: TRBV27; D gene: -; clone size: -; CDR3 DNA: TGTGCCAGCAGTTTCACTAGTGCCTACGAGCAGTACTTC; CDR3 protein: CASSFTSAYEQYF
J gene: TRBJ1-1; V gene: TRBV14; D gene: -; clone size: -; CDR3 DNA: TGTGCCAGCACCCGGGACACCAACACTGAAGCTTTCTTT; CDR3 protein: CASTRDTNTEAFF
J gene: TRBJ2-6; V gene: TRBV7-9; D gene: -; clone size: once; CDR3 DNA: TGTGCCAGCAGCTTAGGTTTCCCCTCTGGGGCCAACGTCCTGACTTTC; CDR3 protein: CASSLGFPSGANVLTF
J gene: TRBJ1-5; V gene: TRBV30; D gene: -; clone size: -; CDR3 DNA: TGTGCCTGGAGTGTACAGGTCGATCAGCCCCAGCATTTT; CDR3 protein: CAWSVQVDQPQHF
J gene: TRBJ2-7; V gene: TRBV29-1; D gene: TRBD2; clone size: few; CDR3 DNA: TGCAGCGTTGGCGGGAGCTCCTACGAGCAGTACTTC; CDR3 protein: CSVGGSSYEQYF
J gene: TRBJ1-2; V gene: TRBV6-5; D gene: -; clone size: -; CDR3 DNA: TGTGCCAGCGGGAATAATGGCTACACCTTC; CDR3 protein: CASGNNGYTF